These 23 T cell receptor beta chains were sequenced from one sample in a study of immunodeficiency. The method was immunoSEQ multiplex PCR; TCRdb's version includes in-frame clones alone and lacks a portion of them. The sample yields 1,300 to 1,500 clones, 90% to 97% seen once. The sample taken for sequencing was CD4+ T cells from blood. All receptors come from a girl under 10 years old.

This chain joins TRBV10-3 and TRBJ1-3, with D uncertain. The CDR3 contains 14 residues. In germline, CDR1 is ENHRY, CDR2 SYGVKD. Trimming pared 1 base from V and 1 base from J, leaving 5 bases between. This CDR3 is CAISELASGNTIYF. As DNA, the CDR3 is TGTGCCATCAGTGAGTTGGCATCTGGAAACACCATATATTTT.

The J gene is TRBJ2-7, the V gene TRBV19, with TRBD1 as a possible D gene (6 bases). V was pared by 6 bases and J by 0 bases, with 15 bases between. Germline assignment: CDR1 LNHDA and CDR2 SQIVND (reference sequence). This CDR3 comprises 15 residues. In DNA, the CDR3 is TGTGCCAGTAGCCTCCGGGACAAGAGCTCCTACGAGCAGTACTTC. Translating gives CASSLRDKSSYEQYF.

The V and J genes are TRBV27 and TRBJ2-3; TRBD1 matches 11 bases. The germline V gene encodes CDR1 MNHEY and CDR2 SMNVEV (reference sequence). Unmatched junction bases numbered 3, after V lost 2 bases and J lost 5 bases. The CDR3 contains 15 residues. In nucleotides, the CDR3 is TGTGCCAGCAGTTTAAGGGGACAGGGGGAAGATACGCAGTATTTT. Translating gives CASSLRGQGEDTQYF.

This clone has just one count. CDR3 sequence (DNA): TGCGCCAGCAGCTTGGCGGGAGACTCCACAGATACGCAGTATTTT. It is translated as CASSLAGDSTDTQYF. This chain uses TRBV5-1 with TRBJ2-3, with a tentative D call TRBD2 (6 bases). V shed 0 bases and J shed 2 bases, with 10 bases lying between them. CDR3 length: 15 amino acids. Germline values: CDR1 SGHRS, CDR2 YFSETQ. The full variable domain, completed using reference TRBV5-1 and TRBJ2-3, is KAGVTQTPRYLIKTRGQQVTLSCSPISGHRSVSWYQQTPGQGLQFLFEYFSETQRNKGNFPGRFSGRQFSNSRSEMNVSTLELGDSALYLCASSLAGDSTDTQYFGPGTRLTVL.

The rearrangement uses TRBV4-1 and TRBJ2-7; 14 positions agree with TRBD2. CDR1 MGHRA and CDR2 YSYEKL come from the germline V gene. The V gene end was trimmed by 1 base and the J gene end by 6 bases; junction bases not matched to a gene: 8. This CDR3 spans 17 amino acids. CDR3 residues: CASSQGGTSGRRGEQYF. The DNA of the CDR3 is TGCGCCAGCAGCCAAGGAGGGACTAGCGGGAGACGGGGCGAGCAGTACTTC.

This clone has only one observation. This chain connects TRBV7-6 to TRBJ1-4; D is possibly TRBD1 (5 bases). Germline V gene data show CDR1 as SGHVS and CDR2 as FNYEAQ. Trimming removed 5 bases from V and 6 bases from J, with 16 bases in between. This CDR3 spans 15 amino acids. CDR3 in amino acids: CASSRELGRYEKLFF. The CDR3 DNA reads TGTGCCAGCAGCCGAGAATTGGGGCGGTATGAAAAACTGTTTTTT.

The CDR3 loop reads CASSHDIGADTEAFF. CDR3 bases: TGTGCCAGCAGCCACGACATTGGGGCGGACACTGAAGCTTTCTTT. The chain is built from TRBV9 and TRBJ1-1, with D possibly TRBD1 on 5 matching bases. The germline V gene encodes CDR1 SGDLS and CDR2 YYNGEE. The CDR3 is 15 residues long. V was shortened by 4 bases and J by 3 bases, with 16 bases between the two germline ends.

This clone was counted a single time. The chain joins TRBV27 to TRBJ1-2, with D hard to call. Per germline, CDR1 MNHEY and CDR2 SMNVEV (reference sequence). The CDR3 length is 14 residues. V was trimmed by 6 bases and J by 5 bases, leaving 16 bases between them. Here the CDR3 reads CASSFYGSGYGYTF. For the CDR3, the DNA is TGTGCCAGCAGCTTCTATGGGTCTGGGTATGGCTACACCTTC.

The genes are TRBV27 and TRBJ1-6; possible D gene TRBD1, 6 bases. The CDR3 has 14 residues. Germline CDR1 and CDR2: MNHEY and SMNVEV (reference sequence). Trimming removed 4 bases from V and 7 bases from J, with 11 bases in between. The CDR3 sequence is CASSWDNRNSPLHF. The CDR3 DNA reads as TGTGCCAGCAGTTGGGACAATCGCAATTCACCCCTCCACTTT.

V is TRBV5-6 and J is TRBJ2-5, with D perhaps TRBD1 or TRBD2 (5 bases each). Germline V CDR1 and CDR2: SGHDT, YYEEEE. The CDR3 totals 13 residues. Trimming took off 3 bases at V and 3 bases at J, with 9 bases between the two ends. The CDR3 is CASSWGPKETQYF. In nucleotides, the CDR3 is TGTGCCAGCAGCTGGGGACCAAAAGAGACCCAGTACTTC.

The chain uses TRBV4-3 and TRBJ1-5; no reliable D call. Between the trimmed V and J ends, which lost 0 bases and 6 bases, there was a span of 12 bases. The CDR3 extends over 15 amino acids. Germline V gene data show CDR1 as LGHNA and CDR2 as YSLEER. The DNA for the CDR3 is TGCGCCAGCAGCCAAGATCTGGGTCGGGGTCAGCCCCAGCATTTT. It encodes CASSQDLGRGQPQHF.

The rearrangement joins TRBV10-3 to TRBJ2-1; TRBD2 matches at 11 bases. The V gene's germline CDR1 is ENHRY and CDR2 SYGVKD. This CDR3 region has 15 residues. Trimming took 5 bases from V and 12 from J; bases not matched to a gene: 12. CDR3 sequence reads: CAISSPETSGKGQFF. The CDR3 nucleotides are TGTGCCATCAGTTCCCCGGAGACTAGCGGGAAGGGGCAGTTCTTC.

The V gene is TRBV5-4, the J gene TRBJ2-5; no reliable D call. V lost 2 bases to trimming and J lost 3 bases, with 8 bases between them. The CDR3 totals 13 residues. Germline lookup yields CDR1 SGHNT and CDR2 YYREEE (reference sequence). CDR3 in amino acids: CASSFRGEETQYF. The CDR3 DNA sequence: TGTGCCAGCAGCTTTCGTGGGGAAGAGACCCAGTACTTC.

This chain connects TRBV10-3 to TRBJ2-2, with D hard to call. With 5 bases removed from V and 4 bases from J, the gap between germline ends came to 20 bases. This CDR3 is 17 amino acids long. CDR1 is ENHRY, CDR2 SYGVKD, per germline. The CDR3 loop reads CAISPSWGGGGTGELFF. CDR3 nucleotide sequence: TGTGCCATCAGTCCTTCCTGGGGTGGCGGCGGCACCGGGGAGCTGTTTTTT.

The chain has TRBV29-1 and TRBJ2-7, with D possibly being TRBD1 or TRBD2 (5 bases each). The CDR3 is made up of 13 amino acids. Trimming removed 4 bases at V and 1 base at J, with 11 bases between. Germline V lookup: CDR1 SQVTM, CDR2 ANQGSEA. The CDR3: CSVVGTTSYEQYF. The DNA for the CDR3 is TGCAGCGTTGTGGGGACGACATCCTACGAGCAGTACTTC.

The chain employs TRBV28 and TRBJ2-1; D remains unclear. This CDR3 spans 14 amino acids. V was trimmed by 3 bases and J by 4 bases, leaving 10 bases between them. Per germline, CDR1 MDHEN and CDR2 SYDVKM. Written as DNA, the CDR3 is TGTGCCAGCAGTTTGAGTCCCTCGTACAATGAGCAGTTCTTC. The encoded protein is CASSLSPSYNEQFF.

The gene calls are TRBV7-2 and TRBJ1-2; unclear D gene. Germline CDR1 reads SGHTA; CDR2 reads FQGNSA. The CDR3 is 14 amino acids. Trimming left V 3 bases short and J 0 bases short, with 8 bases between. The CDR3 nucleotides read TGTGCCAGCAGCTTTACCAGGACTAACTATGGCTACACCTTC. This translates into CASSFTRTNYGYTF.

The J gene is TRBJ2-7, the V gene TRBV24-1; D perhaps matches TRBD2 (5 bases). The CDR3 has 17 amino acids. Germline V lookup: CDR1 KGHDR, CDR2 SFDVKD. V lost 10 bases and J lost 2, with 26 bases in between. The CDR3 nucleotides read TGTGCCACACGACCCATTCCGGGGTCACCCTCTCCCTACGAGCAGTACTTC. The encoded protein is CATRPIPGSPSPYEQYF.

The J gene is TRBJ2-1, the V gene TRBV5-6, with D unclear. The germline V gene encodes CDR1 SGHDT and CDR2 YYEEEE. V was pared by 4 bases and J by 4 bases, with 6 bases between. The CDR3 is made up of 12 amino acids. The CDR3 nucleotides read TGTGCCAGCAGCACTCTTTACAATGAGCAGTTCTTC. Translated, it gives CASSTLYNEQFF.

This chain joins TRBV4-3 and TRBJ2-5, with D perhaps matching TRBD1 or TRBD2 (6 bases each). The CDR3 is 17 amino acids. The germline V gene encodes CDR1 LGHNA and CDR2 YSLEER. V was cut by 0 bases and J by 4 bases, with 18 bases left in between. As DNA, the CDR3 is TGCGCCAGCAGCCAAGAGGCGGGGACCGCCAGGGGAGAGACCCAGTACTTC. Protein: CASSQEAGTARGETQYF.

The chain is built from TRBV28 and TRBJ1-4; tentative D call: TRBD1 (6 bases). V was pared by 5 bases and J by 4 bases, with 26 bases between. There are 19 residues in the CDR3. Germline CDR1 MDHEN, CDR2 SYDVKM. The CDR3 loop reads CASSPLPGGADWDNEKLFF. The CDR3 region has the DNA TGTGCCAGCAGTCCCCTCCCGGGGGGCGCGGATTGGGATAATGAAAAACTGTTTTTT.

V usage is TRBV4-1 and J usage is TRBJ2-2; D unresolved. CDR3 length equals 14 residues. The V gene's germline CDR1 is MGHRA and CDR2 YSYEKL. The ends were cut back, 1 base at V and 7 bases at J, with 10 bases in the middle. DNA for the CDR3: TGCGCCAGCAGCCAAGTCGCCCAGATCGGGGAGCTGTTTTTT. Residues: CASSQVAQIGELFF.

This clone appeared once. The chain joins TRBV3-1 (or the pseudogene TRBV3-2) to TRBJ2-5, with TRBD2 identical over 9 bases. The CDR3 runs 18 residues. Germline values: CDR1 LGHDT, CDR2 YNNKEL (reference sequence). The ends lost 0 bases at V and 4 bases at J; junction bases unmatched: 12. The CDR3 DNA sequence: TGTGCCAGCAGCCAAGAAAGATTGGTAGCGGGAGTCTTAGAGACCCAGTACTTC. This sequence encodes CASSQERLVAGVLETQYF.